This TCR beta chain came from a study of CD8 T cells in Susac syndrome. Blood CD8+ and CD4+ T cells underwent high-throughput TCR beta sequencing. Reverse transcription used about 0.5 to 1 ug RNA and random hexamers. Across 54 Vbeta and 13 Jbeta, TCR beta CDR3 was amplified with immunoSEQ multiplex PCR. TCRdb used MiXCR to reprocess the immunoSEQ multiplex PCR reads, holding one entry per CDR3 protein. The sample carries some 65,000 distinct CDR3 sequences, approximately 96% recorded once. The length of the CDR3 is 14 residues. The germline V gene encodes CDR1 MGHRA and CDR2 YSYEKL. J gave up 4 bases and V 2 bases, and 0 bases lay outside the gene matches.

Sequencing was performed on CD8+ T cells from PBMCs. The rearrangement joins TRBV4-1 to TRBJ2-7; TRBD2 matches 12 bases. The origin of this receptor is a human donor with multiple sclerosis. The CDR3: CASSQLAGGYEQYF. Written as DNA, the CDR3 is TGCGCCAGCAGCCAACTAGCGGGAGGGTACGAGCAGTACTTC.